The 23 T cell receptor beta chains below come from one sample, sequenced in a study of cytomegalovirus exposure and HLA in healthy donors (dated by TCRdb to between 2016 and 2019). The protocol used for the library was the immunoSEQ multiplex PCR assay. For the multiplex PCR, a mixture combining 60 forward primers for TCR Vbeta segments and 13 reverse primers for TCR Jbeta segments was used. TCRdb mirrors the immuneACCESS table, restricted to in-frame sequences. Some clones are absent from its copies; in checked studies, under half trace to an unresolved V gene, and the reason for the others is unknown. In this sample's table one finds around 130,000 clones. Roughly 2% of the sample is taken by the ten largest. What was sequenced was PBMCs. These receptors came from a woman aged 55-70 years in good health and CMV-seronegative.

This sequence joins TRBV6-5 and TRBJ1-1, with D uncertain. Germline CDR1 MNHEY, CDR2 SVGAGI. CDR3 length equals 16 residues. Deletions cut 2 bases from V and 2 bases from J, with 15 bases between. CDR3 coding DNA: TGTGCCAGCAGTTACGAGCGGTCCGGGCTTAACACTGAAGCTTTCTTT. The encoded protein is CASSYERSGLNTEAFF.

The chain combines TRBV7-9 with TRBJ2-5; 7 positions match TRBD2. The V gene end was trimmed by 7 bases and the J gene end by 2 bases; junction bases not matched to a gene: 10. The CDR3 is made up of 15 amino acids. Germline CDR1 SEHNR, CDR2 FQNEAQ (reference sequence). CDR3 coding DNA: TGTGCCAGCAAGTATGGGCTAGCGGAACAAGAGACCCAGTACTTC. Translation gives CASKYGLAEQETQYF.

The chain couples TRBV19 to TRBJ2-1, with TRBD2 matching 14 bases. V shed 6 bases and J 3 bases; nucleotides not matched to a gene: 1. The germline V gene has CDR1 LNHDA and CDR2 SQIVND (reference sequence). CDR3 length: 15 amino acids. CDR3 DNA: TGTGCCAGTAGGGGACTAGCGGGAGTCTACAATGAGCAGTTCTTC. Translation gives CASRGLAGVYNEQFF.

The genes are TRBV5-1 and TRBJ2-5, with 13 bases that match TRBD2. V shed 0 bases and J 2 bases; nucleotides not matched to a gene: 4. The CDR3 covers 17 residues. Per germline, CDR1 SGHRS and CDR2 YFSETQ. DNA of the CDR3: TGCGCCAGCAGCTTGGTGGGGACTAGCGGGGTACAAGAGACCCAGTACTTC. Its translation: CASSLVGTSGVQETQYF.

This chain links TRBV2 with TRBJ1-2; D is possibly TRBD1 (5 bases). Deletions cut 2 bases from V and 2 bases from J, with 9 bases between. The CDR3 has 14 residues. The V gene's germline CDR1 is SNHLY and CDR2 FYNNEI. CDR3: CASSEFGGNYGYTF. The CDR3 region has the DNA TGTGCCAGCAGTGAATTTGGGGGGAACTATGGCTACACCTTC.

The chain uses TRBV4-2 and TRBJ2-2; tentatively, D is TRBD1 (5 bases). This CDR3 is 16 amino acids long. Trimming removed 0 bases at V and 3 bases at J, with 11 bases between. Germline CDR1 is LGHNA and CDR2 is YNFKEQ. CDR3 sequence: CASSQEIGVDTGELFF. The CDR3, as DNA: TGTGCCAGCAGCCAAGAGATAGGGGTCGACACCGGGGAGCTGTTTTTT.

The rearrangement uses TRBV7-3 and TRBJ1-1; unclear D gene. V was pared by 6 bases and J by 5 bases, with 13 bases between. From germline, CDR1 is SGHTA and CDR2 FQGTGA. CDR3 size: 13 residues. CDR3 nucleotide sequence: TGTGCCAGCAGGCTCACCGGGGAAACTGAAGCTTTCTTT. Protein sequence: CASRLTGETEAFF.

V and J are TRBV5-1 and TRBJ1-1; 10 nucleotides agree with TRBD1. Losses at the gene ends were 4 bases for V and 11 bases for J; bases not matched to a gene: 8. The V gene's germline CDR1 is SGHRS and CDR2 YFSETQ. The length of the CDR3 is 13 residues. CDR3 sequence: CASSEYPGQGAFF. In DNA, the CDR3 is TGCGCCAGCAGCGAGTACCCGGGACAGGGGGCTTTCTTT.

This rearrangement joins TRBV2 to TRBJ2-2; D unresolved. With 7 bases removed from V and 1 base from J, the gap between germline ends came to 10 bases. This CDR3 spans 14 amino acids. Looked up from germline, CDR1 is SNHLY and CDR2 is FYNNEI. For the CDR3, the DNA is TGTGCCAGCAAGAGGCAGTTGAACACCGGGGAGCTGTTTTTT. This codes for CASKRQLNTGELFF. Complete variable domain (other parts from reference TRBV2 and TRBJ2-2): EPEVTQTPSHQVTQMGQEVILRCVPISNHLYFYWYRQILGQKVEFLVSFYNNEISEKSEIFDDQFSVERPDGSNFTLKIRSTKLEDSAMYFCASKRQLNTGELFFGEGSRLTVL.

The chain uses TRBV5-1 and TRBJ2-1; D uncertain. The CDR3 runs to 11 residues. Trimming stripped 4 bases from V and 9 bases from J, with 8 bases between. Germline lookup yields CDR1 SGHRS and CDR2 YFSETQ. CDR3 DNA: TGCGCCAGCAGCGCCACCGGTGAGCAGTTCTTC. Its protein is CASSATGEQFF.

This rearrangement joins TRBV6-1 to TRBJ1-6; no clear D. This CDR3 region has 16 residues. V lost 4 bases, J lost 7 bases, and 17 bases lay in between. CDR1 is MNHNS, CDR2 SASEGT, per germline. The CDR3 DNA reads as TGTGCCAGCAGTGGGGGTGAGGGTAGCGGCAATTCACCCCTCCACTTT. It specifies CASSGGEGSGNSPLHF.

The J gene is TRBJ2-5, the V gene TRBV6-6, with TRBD2 identical over 12 bases. The junction had 8 bases not matched to a gene; V was cut back by 6 bases and J by 9 bases. CDR3 length equals 14 residues. From germline, CDR1 is MNHNY and CDR2 SVGAGI (reference sequence). The CDR3 spells CASRGTSGLGAQYF. CDR3 DNA: TGTGCCAGCAGGGGGACTAGCGGGTTAGGGGCCCAGTACTTC.

The chain recombines TRBV6-5 with TRBJ1-4; D may be TRBD1 (5 bases). Germline V CDR1 and CDR2: MNHEY, SVGAGI. The CDR3 extends over 15 amino acids. Trimming cost V 5 bases and J 7 bases, with 17 bases left between them. The CDR3 loop reads CASSALGGAGEKLFF. The DNA for the CDR3 is TGTGCCAGCAGTGCGCTTGGAGGGGCGGGTGAAAAACTGTTTTTT.

The V and J genes are TRBV2 and TRBJ1-5; tentative D call: TRBD1 (5 bases). The CDR3 has 15 residues. V lost 5 bases and J lost 6, with 17 bases in between. Germline CDR1 reads SNHLY; CDR2 reads FYNNEI. The CDR3 DNA reads TGTGCCAGCAGTATTAGCGGGCACGGGGGTCAGCCCCAGCATTTT. Its translation: CASSISGHGGQPQHF. Drawing the rest from reference TRBV2 and TRBJ1-5, the complete variable domain is EPEVTQTPSHQVTQMGQEVILRCVPISNHLYFYWYRQILGQKVEFLVSFYNNEISEKSEIFDDQFSVERPDGSNFTLKIRSTKLEDSAMYFCASSISGHGGQPQHFGDGTRLSIL.

The genes are TRBV18 and TRBJ1-1; 7 bases are a match to TRBD1. The junction had 8 bases not matched to a gene; V was cut back by 3 bases and J by 4 bases. The CDR3 loop spans 15 amino acids. Germline V gives CDR1 KGHSH, CDR2 LQKENI. CDR3 amino acids: CASSPTTGKTTEAFF. CDR3 nucleotide sequence: TGTGCCAGCTCACCGACGACAGGGAAAACCACTGAAGCTTTCTTT.

The V and J genes are TRBV19 and TRBJ2-2; TRBD2 aligns across 8 bases. The CDR3 runs 17 residues. Germline V gene lookup returns CDR1 LNHDA and CDR2 SQIVND (reference sequence). Unmatched junction bases numbered 13, after V lost 5 bases and J lost 5 bases. CDR3 sequence (DNA): TGTGCCAGTAGTCGGGGGGGCCTAGCCGGAGAGACCGGGGAGCTGTTTTTT. It codes for CASSRGGLAGETGELFF. Together with reference TRBV19 and TRBJ2-2, the CDR3 gives the full variable domain: DGGITQSPKYLFRKEGQNVTLSCEQNLNHDAMYWYRQDPGQGLRLIYYSQIVNDFQKGDIAEGYSVSREKKESFPLTVTSAQKNPTAFYLCASSRGGLAGETGELFFGEGSRLTVL.

CDR3 nucleotides: TGTGCCAGCAGCGTAACCGAACGGGGTCAAGAGACCCAGTACTTC. This sequence encodes CASSVTERGQETQYF. The chain recombines TRBV9 with TRBJ2-5, with a possible D match to TRBD2 (5 bases). Trimming pared 1 base from V and 2 bases from J, leaving 12 bases between. The germline gives CDR1 SGDLS, CDR2 YYNGEE. CDR3 length: 15 residues.

J is TRBJ1-2 and V is TRBV6-1; D gene ambiguous. Germline lookup yields CDR1 MNHNS and CDR2 SASEGT. This CDR3 has 15 amino acids. The V and J ends lost 5 bases and 2 bases respectively, with 15 bases between them. The CDR3 region is CASSIREGSNYGYTF. The CDR3 DNA sequence: TGTGCCAGCAGTATTAGGGAGGGCAGCAACTATGGCTACACCTTC.

The CDR3 here is CASRPIGATNEKLFF. Here the CDR3 DNA reads TGTGCCAGCAGACCAATCGGAGCAACTAATGAAAAACTGTTTTTT. The rearrangement joins TRBV6-6 to TRBJ1-4; no definite D call. Trimming left V 6 bases short and J 0 bases short, with 11 bases between. Germline assignment: CDR1 MNHNY and CDR2 SVGAGI (reference sequence). The CDR3 is made up of 15 amino acids.

This rearrangement joins TRBV7-3 to TRBJ2-2; D may be TRBD1 (6 bases). CDR1 and CDR2 (germline): SGHTA, FQGTGA. Trimming shortened V by 5 bases and J by 2 bases, and 12 bases separated the two germline ends. The CDR3 has 15 amino acids. Here the CDR3 DNA reads TGTGCCAGCAGCCGGGCGGACAGAAACACCGGGGAGCTGTTTTTT. This gives the protein CASSRADRNTGELFF.

The chain combines TRBV29-1 with TRBJ2-2; D remains ambiguous. The germline V gene encodes CDR1 SQVTM and CDR2 ANQGSEA. The CDR3 loop spans 13 amino acids. With 0 bases removed from V and 2 bases from J, the gap between germline ends came to 4 bases. The CDR3 loop reads CSVEDQNTGELFF. The CDR3 DNA follows: TGCAGCGTTGAAGACCAAAACACCGGGGAGCTGTTTTTT.

The chain couples TRBV9 to TRBJ2-3; no reliable D call. Trimming stripped 2 bases from V and 5 bases from J, with 12 bases between. CDR1 and CDR2 (germline): SGDLS, YYNGEE. The CDR3 loop spans 14 amino acids. This CDR3 is CASSVVALGDTQYF. As DNA, the CDR3 is TGTGCCAGCAGCGTGGTGGCCCTAGGAGATACGCAGTATTTT.

This chain connects TRBV5-1 to TRBJ2-3, with TRBD2 matching 7 bases. The CDR3 has 15 residues. The germline V gene has CDR1 SGHRS and CDR2 YFSETQ. V was clipped by 4 bases and J by 5 bases; unmatched bases: 10. CDR3: CASSDWGGVGDTQYF. The CDR3, as DNA: TGCGCCAGCAGCGACTGGGGGGGAGTGGGAGATACGCAGTATTTT.